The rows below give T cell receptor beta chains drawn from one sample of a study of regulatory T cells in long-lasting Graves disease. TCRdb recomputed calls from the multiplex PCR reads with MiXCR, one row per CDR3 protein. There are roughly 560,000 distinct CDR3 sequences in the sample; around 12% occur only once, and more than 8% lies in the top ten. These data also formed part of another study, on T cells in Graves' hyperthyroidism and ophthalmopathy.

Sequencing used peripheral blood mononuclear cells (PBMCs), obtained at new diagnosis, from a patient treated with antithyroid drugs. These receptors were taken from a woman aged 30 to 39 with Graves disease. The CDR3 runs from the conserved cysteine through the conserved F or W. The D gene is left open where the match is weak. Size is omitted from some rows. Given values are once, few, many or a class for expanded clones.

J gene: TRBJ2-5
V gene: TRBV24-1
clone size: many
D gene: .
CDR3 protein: CATSDIRGGVQETQYF
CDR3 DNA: TGTGCCACCAGTGATATTAGGGGGGGGGTGCAAGAGACCCAGTACTTC

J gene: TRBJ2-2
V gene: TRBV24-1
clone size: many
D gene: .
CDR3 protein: CATSERGDVANTGELFF
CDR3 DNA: TGTGCCACCAGTGAACGTGGGGACGTCGCGAACACCGGGGAGCTGTTTTTT

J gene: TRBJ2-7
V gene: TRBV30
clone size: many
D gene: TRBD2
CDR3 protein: CAWSWTSGGYEQYF
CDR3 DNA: TGTGCCTGGAGCTGGACTAGCGGGGGCTACGAGCAGTACTTC

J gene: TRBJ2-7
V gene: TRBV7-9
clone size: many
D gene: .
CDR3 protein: CASSLAVRVYEQYF
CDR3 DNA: TGTGCCAGCAGCTTAGCGGTGAGGGTCTACGAGCAGTACTTC

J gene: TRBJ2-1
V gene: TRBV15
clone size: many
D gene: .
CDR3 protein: CATSRDRSSYNEQFF
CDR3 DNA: TGTGCCACCAGCAGAGATAGGAGCTCCTACAATGAGCAGTTCTTC

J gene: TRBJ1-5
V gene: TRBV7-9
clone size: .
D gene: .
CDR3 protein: CASSSSGTDQPQHF
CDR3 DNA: TGTGCCAGCAGTTCATCCGGTACCGATCAGCCCCAGCATTTT

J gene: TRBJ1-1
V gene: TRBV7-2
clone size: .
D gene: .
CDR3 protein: CASSFPRGNTEAFF
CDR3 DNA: TGTGCCAGCAGCTTCCCAAGGGGAAACACTGAAGCTTTCTTT

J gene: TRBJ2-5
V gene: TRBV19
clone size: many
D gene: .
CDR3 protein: CASSILPQETQYF
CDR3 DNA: TGTGCCAGTAGTATACTTCCACAAGAGACCCAGTACTTC

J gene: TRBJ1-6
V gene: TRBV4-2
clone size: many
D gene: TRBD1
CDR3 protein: CASSQEVQGADSPLHF
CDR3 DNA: TGTGCCAGCAGCCAAGAGGTACAGGGGGCCGATTCACCCCTCCACTTT

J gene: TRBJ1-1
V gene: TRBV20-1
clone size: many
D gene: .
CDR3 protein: CSASRRGSTEAFF
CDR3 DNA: TGCAGTGCTAGCCGGCGGGGGAGCACTGAAGCTTTCTTT

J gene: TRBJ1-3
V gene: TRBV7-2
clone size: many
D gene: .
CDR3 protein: CASSNRNGNTIYF
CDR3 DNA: TGTGCCAGCAGCAACAGGAACGGAAACACCATATATTTT

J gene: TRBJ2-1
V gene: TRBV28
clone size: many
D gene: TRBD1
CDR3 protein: CASSLSGTGGLNEQFF
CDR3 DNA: TGCGCCAGCAGCTTGTCCGGGACAGGGGGGTTGAATGAGCAGTTCTTC

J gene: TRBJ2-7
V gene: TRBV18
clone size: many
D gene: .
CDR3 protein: CASAHSPSYEQYF
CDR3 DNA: TGTGCCAGCGCTCACTCCCCCTCCTACGAGCAGTACTTC

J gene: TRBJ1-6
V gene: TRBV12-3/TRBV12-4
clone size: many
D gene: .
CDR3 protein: CASSGSSGTYNSPLHF
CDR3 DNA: TGTGCCAGCAGTGGTTCCTCAGGGACCTATAATTCACCCCTCCACTTT

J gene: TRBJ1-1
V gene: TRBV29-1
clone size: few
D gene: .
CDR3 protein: CSVTGYKNTEAFF
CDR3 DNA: TGCAGCGTAACAGGTTACAAGAACACTGAAGCTTTCTTT

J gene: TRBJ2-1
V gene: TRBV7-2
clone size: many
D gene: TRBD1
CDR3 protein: CASSLEVAGGNEQFF
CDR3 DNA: TGTGCCAGCAGCTTAGAGGTGGCAGGGGGCAATGAGCAGTTCTTC

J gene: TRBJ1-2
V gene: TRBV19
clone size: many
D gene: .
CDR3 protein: CASGTQELYGYTF
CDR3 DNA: TGTGCCAGTGGAACGCAGGAGCTCTATGGCTACACCTTC

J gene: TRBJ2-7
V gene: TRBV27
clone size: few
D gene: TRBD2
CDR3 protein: CASSLSLTTSGEQYF
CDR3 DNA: TGTGCCAGCAGTTTGTCCTTGACGACTAGCGGCGAGCAGTACTTC

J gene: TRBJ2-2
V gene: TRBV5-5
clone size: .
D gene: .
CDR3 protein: CASTPGFVSTGELFF
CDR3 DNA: TGTGCCAGCACTCCGGGGTTTGTAAGCACCGGGGAGCTGTTTTTT

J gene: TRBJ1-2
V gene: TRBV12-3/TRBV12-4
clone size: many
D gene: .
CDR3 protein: CASGASYGGYTF
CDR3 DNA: TGTGCCAGCGGAGCGTCTTATGGTGGCTACACCTTC

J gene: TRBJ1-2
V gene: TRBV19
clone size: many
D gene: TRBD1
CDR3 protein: CASRTTGAYGYTF
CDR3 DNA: TGTGCCAGTAGGACTACAGGGGCTTATGGCTACACCTTC

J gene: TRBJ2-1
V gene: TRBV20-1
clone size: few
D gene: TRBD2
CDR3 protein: CSASLRTSGTYNEQFF
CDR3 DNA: TGCAGTGCTAGCCTCAGAACTAGCGGAACCTACAATGAGCAGTTCTTC

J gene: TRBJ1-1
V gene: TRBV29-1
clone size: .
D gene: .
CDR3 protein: CSVEEAANTEAFF
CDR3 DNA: TGCAGCGTTGAAGAGGCAGCGAACACTGAAGCTTTCTTT

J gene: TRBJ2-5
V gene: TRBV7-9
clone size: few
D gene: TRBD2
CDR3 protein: CASSLSGRGPEGLAGIPQYF
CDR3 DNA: TGTGCCAGCAGCTTATCGGGGCGGGGGCCAGAGGGACTAGCGGGCATCCCCCAGTACTTC

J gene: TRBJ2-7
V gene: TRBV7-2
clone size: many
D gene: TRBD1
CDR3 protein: CASSSQGAALYEQYF
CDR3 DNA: TGTGCCAGCAGCTCCCAGGGGGCTGCCCTCTACGAGCAGTACTTC

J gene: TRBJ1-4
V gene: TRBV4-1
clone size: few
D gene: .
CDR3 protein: CASSQGVKPLAGEKLFF
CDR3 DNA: TGCGCCAGCAGCCAAGGGGTGAAACCCCTTGCGGGTGAAAAACTGTTTTTT

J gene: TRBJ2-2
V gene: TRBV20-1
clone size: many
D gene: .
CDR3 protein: CSASRGAANTGELFF
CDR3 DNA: TGCAGTGCTAGTAGGGGGGCCGCGAACACCGGGGAGCTGTTTTTT

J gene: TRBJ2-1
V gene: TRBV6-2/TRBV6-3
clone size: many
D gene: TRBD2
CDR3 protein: CASSSWTSGRGSSYNEQFF
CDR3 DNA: TGTGCCAGCAGTTCATGGACTAGCGGGAGGGGTAGCTCCTACAATGAGCAGTTCTTC

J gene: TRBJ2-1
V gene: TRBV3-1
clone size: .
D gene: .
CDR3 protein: CASSQDWGVAYNEQFF
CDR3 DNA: TGTGCCAGCAGCCAAGATTGGGGGGTGGCCTACAATGAGCAGTTCTTC

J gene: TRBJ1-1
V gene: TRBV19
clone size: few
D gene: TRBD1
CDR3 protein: CASSIGPPPPRDRALRTEAFF
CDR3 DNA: TGTGCCAGTAGTATTGGGCCCCCCCCCCCCCGGGACAGGGCCCTCCGTACTGAAGCTTTCTTT

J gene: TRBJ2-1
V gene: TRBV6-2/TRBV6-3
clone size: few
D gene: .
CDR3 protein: CATLQGGNYNEQFF
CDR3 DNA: TGTGCCACCCTCCAAGGGGGAAATTACAATGAGCAGTTCTTC

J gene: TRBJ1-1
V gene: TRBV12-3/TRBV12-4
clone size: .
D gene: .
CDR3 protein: CASSLELTLLNTEAFF
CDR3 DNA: TGTGCCAGCAGTTTAGAATTAACACTCCTGAACACTGAAGCTTTCTTT

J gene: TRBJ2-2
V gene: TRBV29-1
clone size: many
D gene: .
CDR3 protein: CSVEDRRGPNTGELFF
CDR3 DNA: TGCAGCGTTGAAGATAGGCGCGGGCCGAACACCGGGGAGCTGTTTTTT

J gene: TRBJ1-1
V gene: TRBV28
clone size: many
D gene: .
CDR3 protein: CASVRGGGTEAFF
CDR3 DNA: TGTGCCAGCGTACGAGGGGGGGGGACTGAAGCTTTCTTT

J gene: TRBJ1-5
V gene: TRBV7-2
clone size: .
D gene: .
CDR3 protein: CASSLFNFRNPRDQPQHF
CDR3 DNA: TGTGCCAGCAGCTTATTCAATTTCAGGAATCCACGGGACCAGCCCCAGCATTTT

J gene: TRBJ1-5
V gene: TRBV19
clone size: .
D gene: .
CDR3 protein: CASSKWDQPQHF
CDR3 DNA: TGTGCCAGTAGTAAGTGGGATCAGCCCCAGCATTTT

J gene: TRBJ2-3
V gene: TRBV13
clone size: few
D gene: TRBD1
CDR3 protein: CASSSGTGESRADTQYF
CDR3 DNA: TGTGCCAGCAGCTCGGGGACAGGGGAGTCGCGGGCAGATACGCAGTATTTT

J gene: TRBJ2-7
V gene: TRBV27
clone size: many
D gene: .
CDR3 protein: CASSKDSSYEQYF
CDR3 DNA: TGTGCCAGCAGTAAGGACAGTAGCTACGAGCAGTACTTC

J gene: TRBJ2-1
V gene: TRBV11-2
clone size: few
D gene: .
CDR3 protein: CASSHGHNEQFF
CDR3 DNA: TGTGCCAGCAGTCACGGTCACAATGAGCAGTTCTTC

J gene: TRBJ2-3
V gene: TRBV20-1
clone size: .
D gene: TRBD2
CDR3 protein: CSARVSGTGTSFTDTQYF
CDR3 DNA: TGCAGTGCTAGAGTGTCAGGGACCGGGACTAGCTTCACAGATACGCAGTATTTT

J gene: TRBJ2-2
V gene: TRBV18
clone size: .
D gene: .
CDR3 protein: CASSADWGSNTGELFF
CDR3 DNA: TGTGCCAGCTCGGCCGACTGGGGATCGAACACCGGGGAGCTGTTTTTT

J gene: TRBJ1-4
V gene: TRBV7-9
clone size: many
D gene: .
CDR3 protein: CASSLGATNEKLFF
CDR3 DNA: TGTGCCAGCAGCTTAGGCGCAACTAATGAAAAACTGTTTTTT

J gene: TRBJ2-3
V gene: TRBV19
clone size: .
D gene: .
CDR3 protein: CASSSEQFTDTQYF
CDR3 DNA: TGTGCCAGTAGCAGTGAGCAGTTCACAGATACGCAGTATTTT

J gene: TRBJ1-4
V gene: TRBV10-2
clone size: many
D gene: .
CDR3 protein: CASSVQLNEKLFF
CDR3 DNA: TGCGCCAGCAGTGTACAGCTTAATGAAAAACTGTTTTTT

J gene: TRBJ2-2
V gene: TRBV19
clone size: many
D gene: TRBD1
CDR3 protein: CASRDRVNTGELFF
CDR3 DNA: TGTGCCAGCCGGGACAGGGTAAACACCGGGGAGCTGTTTTTT

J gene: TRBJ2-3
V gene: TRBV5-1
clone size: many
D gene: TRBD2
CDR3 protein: CASSLVTSASTDTQYF
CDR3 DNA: TGCGCCAGCAGCTTGGTTACTAGCGCGAGCACAGATACGCAGTATTTT

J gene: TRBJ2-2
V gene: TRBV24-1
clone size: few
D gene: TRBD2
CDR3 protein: CATSGLSLAGLNTGELFF
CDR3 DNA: TGTGCCACCAGTGGATTATCTCTAGCGGGACTGAACACCGGGGAGCTGTTTTTT

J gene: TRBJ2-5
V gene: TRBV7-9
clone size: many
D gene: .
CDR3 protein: CASSLAGETGRMETQYF
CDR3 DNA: TGTGCCAGCAGCTTAGCGGGAGAGACAGGGAGGATGGAGACCCAGTACTTC

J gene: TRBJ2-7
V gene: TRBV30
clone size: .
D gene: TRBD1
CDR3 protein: CAWSAGTGGFSWNEQYF
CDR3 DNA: TGTGCCTGGAGTGCCGGGACAGGGGGCTTCTCATGGAACGAGCAGTACTTC

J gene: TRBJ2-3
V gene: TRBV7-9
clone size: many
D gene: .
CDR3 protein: CASSWQNNPDTQYF
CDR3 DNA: TGTGCCAGCAGCTGGCAGAATAACCCAGATACGCAGTATTTT

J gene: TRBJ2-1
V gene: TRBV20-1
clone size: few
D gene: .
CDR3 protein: CSAPPGSGFNNEQFF
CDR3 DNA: TGCAGTGCTCCACCCGGATCTGGGTTTAACAATGAGCAGTTCTTC

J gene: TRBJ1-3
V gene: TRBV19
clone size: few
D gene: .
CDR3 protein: CASSLVISGNTIYF
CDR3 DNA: TGTGCCAGTAGCCTGGTTATCTCTGGAAACACCATATATTTT

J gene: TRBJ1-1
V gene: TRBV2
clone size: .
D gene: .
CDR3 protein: CASRYREGNTEAFF
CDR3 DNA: TGTGCCAGCAGGTACAGGGAGGGGAACACTGAAGCTTTCTTT

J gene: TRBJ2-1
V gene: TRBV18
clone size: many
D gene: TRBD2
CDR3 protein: CASSPRLAGGSHEQFF
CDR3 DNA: TGTGCCAGCTCACCACGACTAGCGGGAGGCTCCCATGAGCAGTTCTTC